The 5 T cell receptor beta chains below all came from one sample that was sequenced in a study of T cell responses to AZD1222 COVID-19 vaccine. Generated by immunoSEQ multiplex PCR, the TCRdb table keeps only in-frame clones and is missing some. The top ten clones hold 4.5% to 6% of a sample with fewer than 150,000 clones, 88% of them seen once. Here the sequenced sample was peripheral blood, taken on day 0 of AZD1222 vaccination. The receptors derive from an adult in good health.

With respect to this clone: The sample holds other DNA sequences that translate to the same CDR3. As DNA, the CDR3 is TGTGCCAGCAGCTTGGGGCCGGGGACTGAAGCTTTCTTT. This gives the protein CASSLGPGTEAFF. V usage is TRBV5-5 and J usage is TRBJ1-1; no definite D call. V lost 0 bases to trimming and J lost 5 bases, with 8 bases between them. The CDR3 spans 13 residues. Germline loops: CDR1 SGHKS, CDR2 YYEKEE (reference sequence).

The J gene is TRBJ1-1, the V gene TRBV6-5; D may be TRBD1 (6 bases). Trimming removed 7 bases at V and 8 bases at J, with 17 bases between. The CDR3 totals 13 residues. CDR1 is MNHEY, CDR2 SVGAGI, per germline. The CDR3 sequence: CASTHPGELEAFF. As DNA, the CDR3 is TGTGCCAGCACCCACCCAGGGGAGTTGGAAGCTTTCTTT.

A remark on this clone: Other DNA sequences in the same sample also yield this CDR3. CDR3 loop: CASSDAGNTIYF. Here the CDR3 DNA reads TGTGCCAGCAGTGACGCTGGAAACACCATATATTTT. The V and J genes are TRBV12-3 or TRBV12-4 and TRBJ1-3; D gene unclear. The germline V and J ends were trimmed by 5 bases and 2 bases, with 4 bases remaining between them. The CDR3 extends over 12 amino acids.

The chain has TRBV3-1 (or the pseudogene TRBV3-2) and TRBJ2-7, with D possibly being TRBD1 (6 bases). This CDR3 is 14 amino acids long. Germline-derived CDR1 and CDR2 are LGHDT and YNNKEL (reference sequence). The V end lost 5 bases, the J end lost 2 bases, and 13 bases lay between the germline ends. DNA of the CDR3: TGTGCCAGCAGCGAAGGACAGCTCACCTACGAGCAGTACTTC. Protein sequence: CASSEGQLTYEQYF.

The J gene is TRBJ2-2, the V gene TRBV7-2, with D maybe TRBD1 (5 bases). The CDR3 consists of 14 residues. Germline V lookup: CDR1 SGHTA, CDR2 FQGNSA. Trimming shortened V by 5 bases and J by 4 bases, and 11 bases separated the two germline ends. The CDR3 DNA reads TGTGCCAGCAGCAAAACAGGTTCCACCGGGGAGCTGTTTTTT. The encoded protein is CASSKTGSTGELFF.